One and the same sample provided the 30 T cell receptor beta chains below, sequenced in a study of CD8 T cells in Susac syndrome. Random hexamers were used to reverse transcribe the RNA input (roughly 0.5 to 1 ug). MiXCR, run by TCRdb on the immunoSEQ multiplex PCR reads, gives a single entry per CDR3 protein. In the table there are about 250,000 distinct CDR3 sequences, around 95% of which are singletons. What was sequenced was CD4+ T cells from PBMCs. All receptors come from a human donor with multiple sclerosis.

The chain recombines TRBV6-1 with TRBJ1-1; no reliable D call. Trimming removed 8 bases at V and 0 bases at J, with 13 bases between. Germline CDR1 and CDR2: MNHNS and SASEGT. The CDR3 contains 14 residues. In nucleotides, the CDR3 is TGTGCCAGCCTCCGGCAGCTAATGAACACTGAAGCTTTCTTT. Encoded protein: CASLRQLMNTEAFF.

The chain recombines TRBV2 with TRBJ2-7; possible D gene TRBD1, 5 bases. The CDR3 consists of 14 residues. Trimming left V 2 bases short and J 3 bases short, with 11 bases between. Germline CDR1 reads SNHLY; CDR2 reads FYNNEI. CDR3 bases: TGTGCCAGCAGTGAAATAATGCAGGGCTACGAGCAGTACGTC. It specifies CASSEIMQGYEQYV.

A single count supports this clonotype. The chain is built from TRBV12-3 or TRBV12-4 and TRBJ1-2, with a possible D match to TRBD1 (5 bases). CDR3 size: 13 residues. Trimming removed 3 bases from V and 6 bases from J, with 11 bases in between. The CDR3 reads CASSLKGDHGYTF. The CDR3 bases are TGTGCCAGCAGTTTGAAAGGGGATCATGGCTACACCTTC.

The table lists this clonotype with a few counts. The chain combines TRBV6-1 with TRBJ1-1, with D tentatively TRBD1 (6 bases). Trimming pared 6 bases from V and 7 bases from J, leaving 15 bases between. Germline V gene sequence: CDR1 MNHNS, CDR2 SASEGT. The CDR3 contains 13 residues. The DNA of the CDR3 is TGTGCCAGCAGGGGGATAGGGACATTTGAAGCTTTCTTT. Protein product: CASRGIGTFEAFF.

This sequence joins TRBV9 and TRBJ2-3; D is uncertain. Trimming took off 0 bases at V and 6 bases at J, with 8 bases between the two ends. This CDR3 contains 13 residues. The germline CDR1 and CDR2 sequences are SGDLS and YYNGEE. Written as DNA, the CDR3 is TGTGCCAGCAGCGTAGCTACGCGGGATACGCAGTATTTT. Its translation is CASSVATRDTQYF.

The chain links TRBV7-8 to TRBJ2-3, with a weak D call TRBD2 (6 bases). The length of the CDR3 is 19 residues. CDR1 and CDR2 from the germline V gene are SGHVS and FQNEAQ. V lost 1 base, J lost 0 bases, and 20 bases lay in between. The CDR3 region has the DNA TGTGCCAGCAGCTTAGTCCGTGGAGTAGCGGAGCCGAGCACAGATACGCAGTATTTT. Encoded protein: CASSLVRGVAEPSTDTQYF.

The rearrangement joins TRBV19 to TRBJ1-5; 10 nucleotides agree with TRBD1. J was trimmed by 3 bases and V by 9 bases; bases with no gene match: 5. Germline CDR1 is LNHDA and CDR2 is SQIVND (reference sequence). CDR3 length: 14 amino acids. The CDR3 nucleotides read TGTGCCAGCAAGGGACAGGGGTACAATCAGCCCCAGCATTTT. Translating gives CASKGQGYNQPQHF. Drawing the rest from reference TRBV19 and TRBJ1-5, the complete variable domain is DGGITQSPKYLFRKEGQNVTLSCEQNLNHDAMYWYRQDPGQGLRLIYYSQIVNDFQKGDIAEGYSVSREKKESFPLTVTSAQKNPTAFYLCASKGQGYNQPQHFGDGTRLSIL.

The CDR3 spells CASSPLQGLGYTF. The CDR3 bases are TGTGCCAGCAGCCCCCTACAGGGGCTTGGCTACACCTTC. V gene TRBV12-3 or TRBV12-4 combines with J gene TRBJ1-2, with 7 bases identical to TRBD1. The CDR3 spans 13 residues. Losses at the gene ends were 6 bases for V and 7 bases for J; bases not matched to a gene: 8.

This clonotype was observed a few times. The chain employs TRBV29-1 and TRBJ1-2; D uncertain. Trimming left V 8 bases short and J 1 base short, with 11 bases between. CDR3 length equals 12 residues. The germline gives CDR1 SQVTM, CDR2 ANQGSEA. CDR3 DNA sequence: TGCAGCCCCCGGATCATTAACTATGGCTACACCTTC. The encoded protein is CSPRIINYGYTF.

In DNA, the CDR3 is TGTGCCAGCAGCGTTAGACAGATAAACTATGGCTACACCTTC. Amino acids: CASSVRQINYGYTF. V gene TRBV2 combines with J gene TRBJ1-2; weak D call: TRBD1 (5 bases). CDR1 SNHLY and CDR2 FYNNEI come from the germline V gene. This CDR3 contains 14 residues. V was shortened by 6 bases and J by 2 bases, with 13 bases between the two germline ends.

The chain combines TRBV7-8 with TRBJ2-7; D not resolved. V was pared by 5 bases and J by 5 bases, with 13 bases between. This CDR3 has 13 residues. Germline V gene sequence: CDR1 SGHVS, CDR2 FQNEAQ. The chain's CDR3 is CASSLTGPHEQYF. The CDR3 DNA sequence: TGTGCCAGCAGCCTAACGGGTCCCCACGAGCAGTACTTC.

This chain connects TRBV2 to TRBJ1-2; D remains unclear. The V and J ends lost 5 bases and 7 bases respectively, with 14 bases between them. The germline V gene encodes CDR1 SNHLY and CDR2 FYNNEI. This CDR3 comprises 13 residues. CDR3 in DNA: TGTGCCAGCAGTTGGCAGGCCCATGGTGGCTACACCTTC. Protein sequence: CASSWQAHGGYTF.

The chain joins TRBV24-1 to TRBJ2-3, with TRBD2 as a possible D gene (5 bases). The V end was cut by 2 bases, the J end by 1 base, with 6 bases between. CDR1 is KGHDR, CDR2 SFDVKD, per germline. The length of the CDR3 is 14 residues. CDR3 in DNA: TGTGCCACCAGTGATTGGACTGGCACAGATACGCAGTATTTT. Its protein is CATSDWTGTDTQYF.

This chain joins TRBV4-1 and TRBJ2-2; D might be TRBD2 (7 bases). Germline assignment: CDR1 MGHRA and CDR2 YSYEKL. CDR3 length equals 14 residues. Trimming took off 3 bases at V and 7 bases at J, with 12 bases between the two ends. The CDR3 here is CASSQGGLSGELFF. The CDR3 nucleotides read TGCGCCAGCAGCCAGGGGGGGCTGAGCGGGGAGCTGTTTTTT.

The chain carries TRBV30 and TRBJ2-2; TRBD2 agrees at 9 bases. Trimming at V came to 4 bases and at J to 5 bases, leaving 11 bases not matched to a gene. This CDR3 has 16 amino acids. CDR1 is GTSNPN and CDR2 is SVGIG in the germline V gene (reference sequence). Here the CDR3 reads CAWNPSGNVWTGELFF. In nucleotides, the CDR3 is TGTGCCTGGAATCCTAGCGGGAATGTTTGGACCGGGGAGCTGTTTTTT.

This chain connects TRBV12-3 or TRBV12-4 to TRBJ2-7, with TRBD1 matching over 8 bases. The CDR3 totals 17 residues. Germline trimming cut 3 bases from V and 5 bases from J; bases unmatched to any gene: 15. CDR3 protein: CASSFGLRTGLINEQYF. CDR3 nucleotides: TGTGCCAGCAGTTTTGGGCTTCGGACAGGGCTGATTAACGAGCAGTACTTC.

J is TRBJ2-7 and V is TRBV10-2, with D tentatively TRBD2 (6 bases). This CDR3 comprises 15 residues. Trimming removed 3 bases at V and 0 bases at J, with 12 bases between. Per the germline V gene, CDR1 is WSHSY and CDR2 is SAAADI. The CDR3, as DNA: TGCGCCAGCAGTGACCGGGACTCGAGCTCCTACGAGCAGTACTTC. Translated, it gives CASSDRDSSSYEQYF.

This clonotype is a singleton in its sample. The rearrangement links TRBV5-6 to TRBJ2-5, with D unclear. The CDR3 spans 18 residues. Trimming took 4 bases from V and 5 from J, leaving 27 bases between them. In germline, CDR1 is SGHDT, CDR2 YYEEEE. The DNA of the CDR3 is TGTGCCAGCAGCCGATCATTGGGCTCCTCCTTCCCCAGCGAGACCCAGTACTTC. Its translation: CASSRSLGSSFPSETQYF.

The rearrangement uses TRBV2 and TRBJ2-2, with a tentative D call TRBD1 (6 bases). Germline-derived CDR1 and CDR2 are SNHLY and FYNNEI. The CDR3 spans 14 residues. Trimming shortened V by 11 bases and J by 2 bases, and 15 bases separated the two germline ends. CDR3 in DNA: TGTGCCTCAGGGCAGGGGCCCAACACCGGGGAGCTGTTTTTT. Protein product: CASGQGPNTGELFF.

This clonotype was detected once. The CDR3 DNA sequence: TGCGCCAGCAGCCAGACACTAGCGGGACTCACAAATGAGCAGTTCTTC. It yields the protein CASSQTLAGLTNEQFF. The chain links TRBV4-1 to TRBJ2-1, with TRBD2 matching over 10 bases. Per germline, CDR1 MGHRA and CDR2 YSYEKL. The length of the CDR3 is 16 residues. The V segment lost 3 bases and the J segment 7 bases; nucleotides outside the gene matches: 9.

The genes are TRBV27 and TRBJ2-1; D is possibly TRBD1 (6 bases). V lost 6 bases, J lost 9 bases, and 18 bases lay in between. CDR1 and CDR2 (germline): MNHEY, SMNVEV (reference sequence). This CDR3 is built from 14 residues. Here the CDR3 DNA reads TGTGCCAGCAGCATAGAACTGGCAGGGGTTGAGCAGTTCTTC. Translation: CASSIELAGVEQFF.

This chain uses TRBV20-1 with TRBJ2-5; 9 bases agree with TRBD2. CDR1 is DFQATT, CDR2 SNEGSKA, per germline (reference sequence). Germline trimming cut 0 bases from V and 0 bases from J; bases unmatched to any gene: 5. The CDR3 loop spans 16 amino acids. The CDR3 here is CSARDYLAGYQETQYF. CDR3 nucleotide sequence: TGCAGTGCTAGAGATTACCTAGCGGGGTACCAAGAGACCCAGTACTTC.

The chain carries TRBV6-2 or TRBV6-3 and TRBJ2-7; 9 bases are a match to TRBD2. The V gene's germline CDR1 is MNHEY and CDR2 SVGEGT. The CDR3 sequence is 14 residues long. V shed 6 bases, J shed 2 bases, and the junction held 5 bases outside the gene matches. The CDR3 bases are TGTGCCAGCAGAGCCCAGCGGGGGGCCTACGAGCAGTACGTC. This codes for CASRAQRGAYEQYV.

V gene TRBV11-3 combines with J gene TRBJ1-1; no firm D call. The CDR3 runs 14 residues. Germline V lookup: CDR1 SGHNT, CDR2 YENEEA. Trimming pared 0 bases from V and 7 bases from J, leaving 12 bases between. CDR3 sequence: CASSLDPARLEAFF. CDR3 coding DNA: TGTGCCAGCAGCTTAGATCCTGCCCGTCTTGAAGCTTTCTTT.

The chain has TRBV30 and TRBJ2-1; no clear D. Trimming pared 2 bases from V and 5 bases from J, leaving 7 bases between. CDR1 and CDR2 (germline): GTSNPN, SVGIG (reference sequence). The CDR3 consists of 12 residues. CDR3 sequence: CAWSLVHNEQFF. The CDR3 region has the DNA TGTGCCTGGAGTCTAGTACACAATGAGCAGTTCTTC.

This chain links TRBV9 with TRBJ2-3, with D possibly called TRBD1 or TRBD2 (6 bases each). Trimming removed 1 base from V and 1 base from J, with 16 bases in between. Germline lookup yields CDR1 SGDLS and CDR2 YYNGEE. CDR3 size: 17 residues. This CDR3 reads CASSVTAWGARTDTQYF. CDR3 coding DNA: TGTGCCAGCAGCGTAACGGCCTGGGGGGCTCGCACAGATACGCAGTATTTT. Together with reference TRBV9 and TRBJ2-3, the CDR3 gives the full variable domain: DSGVTQTPKHLITATGQRVTLRCSPRSGDLSVYWYQQSLDQGLQFLIQYYNGEERAKGNILERFSAQQFPDLHSELNLSSLELGDSALYFCASSVTAWGARTDTQYFGPGTRLTVL.

This clonotype was counted a single time. The genes are TRBV12-3 or TRBV12-4 and TRBJ2-3; D remains unclear. The CDR3 covers 13 residues. V shed 6 bases and J shed 7 bases, with 14 bases lying between them. The CDR3: CASSPATVYTQYF. The CDR3 DNA reads TGTGCCAGCAGCCCTGCGACTGTCTATACGCAGTATTTT.

The V gene is TRBV12-3 or TRBV12-4, the J gene TRBJ2-4, with D maybe TRBD1 (6 bases). V lost 6 bases and J 8 bases, leaving 14 bases between the germline ends. There are 13 residues in the CDR3. The CDR3 here is CASRRTGNDIQYF. CDR3 bases: TGTGCCAGCAGGCGCACAGGGAATGACATTCAGTACTTC.

The chain has TRBV6-5 and TRBJ1-1; 8 nucleotides match TRBD1. This CDR3 is built from 15 residues. Trimming took 8 bases from V and 0 from J; bases not matched to a gene: 8. Per germline, CDR1 MNHEY and CDR2 SVGAGI. The DNA of the CDR3 is TGTGCCAGCGCCTCCTGGGACAGGATGAACACTGAAGCTTTCTTT. Translation gives CASASWDRMNTEAFF.

This clonotype was found a few times. The rearrangement uses TRBV7-2 and TRBJ2-3; possible D gene TRBD1, 5 bases. Trimming removed 2 bases from V and 2 bases from J, with 8 bases in between. Germline V gives CDR1 SGHTA, CDR2 FQGNSA. The CDR3 is made up of 14 amino acids. Here the CDR3 reads CASSLSGPTDTQYF. The CDR3 nucleotides are TGTGCCAGCAGCTTATCAGGGCCCACAGATACGCAGTATTTT.